The entry below gives a single T cell receptor (beta chain) sequence along with its context. The data stem from a study of blood T cell repertoires in COVID-19. On the study more broadly: Samples of COVID-19 (acute and convalescent) were obtained from the United States, Italy and Spain.

Sequencing was performed with immunoSEQ multiplex PCR; in TCRdb, only in-frame clones are kept and a portion is missing. The sample lists some 150,000 clones; around 80% were seen once. The CDR3 consists of 16 residues. Looked up from germline, CDR1 is MDHEN and CDR2 is SYDVKM. Trimming at V came to 6 bases and at J to 5 bases, leaving 12 bases not matched to a gene. Sample: PBMCs or T cells enriched from blood (not recorded which). This clonotype was sampled from a woman aged 18-29 years who had been exposed to COVID-19. The V call is TRBV28, the J call TRBJ2-2; 7 bases fit TRBD1. CDR3 coding DNA: TGTGCCAGCAGCCGCCTGTTCCAGGGGGATACCGGGGAGCTGTTTTTT. Its protein is CASSRLFQGDTGELFF.